Listed here are 22 T cell receptor beta chains from one sample, sequenced in a study of OX40 agonist ivuxolimab in advanced cancers. The protocol was immunoSEQ multiplex PCR, while the TCRdb copy is restricted to in-frame clones and leaves out a portion. Of tens of thousands of clones in the sample, about 91% were seen once. This material consisted of CD4+ or CD8+ T cells sorted from blood, taken in a trial of the OX40 agonist ivuxolimab. These receptors came from an adult with an advanced solid tumor such as melanoma, head and neck, liver or kidney cancer.

V usage is TRBV6-6 and J usage is TRBJ2-7; D is unresolved. Germline lookup yields CDR1 MNHNY and CDR2 SVGAGI (reference sequence). The CDR3 contains 15 residues. V lost 6 bases and J 0 bases, leaving 15 bases between the germline ends. The CDR3 region has the DNA TGTGCCAGCAGGCAAGACCGGTTGAGCTCCTACGAGCAGTACTTC. Translated: CASRQDRLSSYEQYF.

The chain joins TRBV28 to TRBJ2-7, with 8 positions matching TRBD1. The CDR3 runs 15 residues. The germline gives CDR1 MDHEN, CDR2 SYDVKM. Trimming took 1 base from V and 5 from J; bases not matched to a gene: 7. In DNA form, the CDR3 reads TGTGCCAGCAGTTTATTAGCCAGGGGGCAAGACGAGCAGTACTTC. Translating gives CASSLLARGQDEQYF.

This clone was picked up one time. The V gene is TRBV11-1, the J gene TRBJ2-3; 7 bases map to TRBD2. J lost 3 bases, V lost 4 bases, and 1 base had no gene match. Germline CDR1 and CDR2: SGHAT and FQDESV (reference sequence). The CDR3 extends over 13 amino acids. The CDR3 region is CASSSLATDTQYF. CDR3 DNA sequence: TGTGCCAGCAGCTCACTAGCGACAGATACGCAGTATTTT.

This chain connects TRBV5-1 to TRBJ2-7; TRBD2 matches 8 bases. With 3 bases clipped from V and 0 bases from J, the junction kept 5 bases outside the gene matches. CDR1 SGHRS and CDR2 YFSETQ come from the germline V gene. This CDR3 has 15 amino acids. The CDR3 is CASSSNSGISYEQYF. CDR3 coding DNA: TGCGCCAGCAGCTCCAATAGCGGGATCTCCTACGAGCAGTACTTC.

This rearrangement joins TRBV27 to TRBJ2-5; 8 nucleotides align to TRBD1. From germline, CDR1 is MNHEY and CDR2 SMNVEV (reference sequence). V was clipped by 5 bases and J by 5 bases; unmatched bases: 7. The CDR3 runs 14 residues. The CDR3 sequence: CASSPQGGRETQYF. The CDR3 DNA reads as TGTGCCAGCAGTCCACAGGGGGGTCGGGAGACCCAGTACTTC.

This rearrangement joins TRBV27 to TRBJ1-5; D possibly corresponds to TRBD1 (5 bases). Trimming pared 8 bases from V and 7 bases from J, leaving 15 bases between. CDR1 is MNHEY, CDR2 SMNVEV, per germline (reference sequence). The CDR3 is 13 amino acids. The CDR3, as DNA: TGTGCCAGCTCATTGACGGCAGGGCAGCCCCAGCATTTT. As protein: CASSLTAGQPQHF.

The chain joins TRBV7-9 to TRBJ1-2; 8 nucleotides agree with TRBD1. CDR3 length: 13 residues. Germline V CDR1 and CDR2: SEHNR, FQNEAQ (reference sequence). The junction had 5 bases not matched to a gene; V was cut back by 1 base and J by 10 bases. The CDR3 DNA follows: TGTGCCAGCAGCTTAGAGTCGGACAGGGTCTACACCTTC. Protein product: CASSLESDRVYTF.

The rearrangement uses TRBV7-3 and TRBJ2-7, with 11 bases identical to TRBD2. J lost 0 bases, V lost 5 bases, and 3 bases had no gene match. The CDR3 covers 15 residues. In germline, CDR1 is SGHTA, CDR2 FQGTGA. The CDR3 is CASSTGLAGSYEQYF. DNA of the CDR3: TGTGCCAGCAGCACCGGACTAGCGGGCTCCTACGAGCAGTACTTC.

The table lists this clone with a few counts. The chain employs TRBV25-1 and TRBJ1-1; the D is unclear. This CDR3 is 13 amino acids long. Germline values: CDR1 MGHDK, CDR2 SYGVNS. V gave up 8 bases and J gave up 1 base, with 11 bases separating them. CDR3 loop: CASLGLGNTEAFF. The CDR3 coding sequence is TGTGCCAGCCTCGGACTCGGGAACACTGAAGCTTTCTTT. The variable domain in full, with the rest retrieved from reference TRBV25-1 and TRBJ1-1, is EADIYQTPRYLVIGTGKKITLECSQTMGHDKMYWYQQDPGMELHLIHYSYGVNSTEKGDLSSESTVSRIRTEHFPLTLESARPSHTSQYLCASLGLGNTEAFFGQGTRLTVV.

J is TRBJ2-1 and V is TRBV7-6; 9 bases are a match to TRBD2. The germline gives CDR1 SGHVS, CDR2 FNYEAQ. With V trimmed by 3 bases and J by 4 bases, 4 bases remained unmatched. CDR3 length equals 15 residues. Here the CDR3 DNA reads TGTGCCAGCAGCTTTGGAAGCGGGAGGTACAATGAGCAGTTCTTC. Protein sequence: CASSFGSGRYNEQFF.

V and J are TRBV30 and TRBJ2-3; 7 bases fit TRBD1. The CDR3 is 14 residues long. Germline CDR1 and CDR2: GTSNPN and SVGIG (reference sequence). CDR3 in amino acids: CAIGAGGVADTQYF. DNA for the CDR3: TGTGCAATAGGGGCAGGGGGTGTCGCAGATACGCAGTATTTT.

V and J are TRBV5-1 and TRBJ2-1, with 11 bases lining up with TRBD2. This CDR3 spans 15 amino acids. V lost 1 base to trimming and J lost 8 bases; unmatched junction nucleotides: 5. Germline V gene data show CDR1 as SGHRS and CDR2 as YFSETQ. CDR3 amino acids: CASSLPLAGVDEQFF. The CDR3 bases are TGCGCCAGCAGCTTGCCACTAGCGGGAGTTGATGAGCAGTTCTTC.

The rearrangement links TRBV6-1 to TRBJ2-7, with 9 bases lining up with TRBD2. The germline V gene encodes CDR1 MNHNS and CDR2 SASEGT. With 5 bases clipped from V and 5 bases from J, the junction kept 7 bases outside the gene matches. The CDR3 totals 14 residues. The CDR3 sequence: CASSPRTSVDEQYF. The CDR3 region has the DNA TGTGCCAGCAGTCCCAGGACTAGCGTAGACGAGCAGTACTTC.

This clone was observed a handful of times. The genes are TRBV18 and TRBJ2-7; D is perhaps TRBD2 (6 bases). V was trimmed by 3 bases and J by 4 bases, leaving 16 bases between them. The CDR3 loop spans 15 amino acids. Germline V gives CDR1 KGHSH, CDR2 LQKENI. The CDR3 here is CASSPNDGSVYEQYF. CDR3 nucleotide sequence: TGTGCCAGCTCACCCAACGACGGGAGCGTTTACGAGCAGTACTTC. Full variable domain (rest looked up from reference TRBV18 and TRBJ2-7): NAGVMQNPRHLVRRRGQEARLRCSPMKGHSHVYWYRQLPEEGLKFMVYLQKENIIDESGMPKERFSAEFPKEGPSILRIQQVVRGDSAAYFCASSPNDGSVYEQYFGPGTRLTVT.

The V call is TRBV10-3, the J call TRBJ1-3, with 7 bases fitting TRBD1. V shed 2 bases and J 2 bases; nucleotides not matched to a gene: 3. The germline CDR1 and CDR2 sequences are ENHRY and SYGVKD. The CDR3 length is 15 residues. The CDR3 nucleotides read TGTGCCATCAGTGAGCGGGGACAGCCTGGAAACACCATATATTTT. It is translated as CAISERGQPGNTIYF.

The genes are TRBV14 and TRBJ2-5, with 10 bases lining up with TRBD2. This CDR3 spans 18 amino acids. Germline V CDR1 and CDR2: SGHDN, FVKESK. Trimming cost V 1 base and J 5 bases; bases outside gene matches: 13. CDR3 sequence reads: CASSQGFSLAGVGETQYF. The CDR3 bases are TGTGCCAGCAGCCAAGGTTTTAGCCTAGCGGGAGTGGGGGAGACCCAGTACTTC. Together with reference TRBV14 and TRBJ2-5, the CDR3 gives the full variable domain: EAGVTQFPSHSVIEKGQTVTLRCDPISGHDNLYWYRRVMGKEIKFLLHFVKESKQDESGMPNNRFLAERTGGTYSTLKVQPAELEDSGVYFCASSQGFSLAGVGETQYFGPGTRLLVL.

The chain's CDR3 is CASRGAPYEQYF. The CDR3, as DNA: TGTGCCAGCAGGGGGGCTCCCTACGAGCAGTACTTC. The chain combines TRBV6-4 with TRBJ2-7; the D gene is possibly TRBD1 (6 bases). The CDR3 consists of 12 residues. V lost 6 bases, J lost 2 bases, and 8 bases lay in between. From germline, CDR1 is MRHNA and CDR2 SNTAGT.

In this sample, this clone turned up once. The chain couples TRBV14 to TRBJ2-1, with a weak D call TRBD1 (6 bases). With 8 bases removed from V and 6 bases from J, the gap between germline ends came to 11 bases. CDR1 is SGHDN, CDR2 FVKESK, per germline. There are 12 residues in the CDR3. The CDR3 bases are TGTGCCAGCGGCAGGGGACCCAATGAGCAGTTCTTC. Translated, it gives CASGRGPNEQFF.

The chain carries TRBV28 and TRBJ2-1, with a tentative D call TRBD1 (6 bases). The CDR3 sequence is 12 residues long. V lost 11 bases and J lost 2, with 10 bases in between. CDR1 and CDR2 from the germline V gene are MDHEN and SYDVKM. The CDR3 DNA follows: TGTGCCGTACAGGGTACCTACAATGAGCAGTTCTTC. The encoded protein is CAVQGTYNEQFF.

The table lists this clone with a few counts. The chain carries TRBV4-2 and TRBJ1-3; D is perhaps TRBD1 (5 bases). Germline CDR1 LGHNA, CDR2 YNFKEQ. CDR3 size: 16 residues. V lost 2 bases, J lost 0 bases, and 11 bases lay in between. The CDR3 DNA is TGTGCCAGCAGCCAATACTACAGGAGCTCTGGAAACACCATATATTTT. It specifies CASSQYYRSSGNTIYF.

The table lists this clone with a count of one. The V call is TRBV9, the J call TRBJ2-3, with 9 bases matching TRBD2. This CDR3 has 15 residues. The V segment lost 4 bases and the J segment 2 bases; nucleotides outside the gene matches: 5. The germline V gene encodes CDR1 SGDLS and CDR2 YYNGEE. CDR3 loop: CASSNIAGDTDTQYF. Here the CDR3 DNA reads TGTGCCAGCAGCAACATAGCGGGAGACACAGATACGCAGTATTTT.

The V call is TRBV28, the J call TRBJ1-2; D gene ambiguous. V gave up 5 bases and J gave up 8 bases, with 9 bases separating them. Germline assignment: CDR1 MDHEN and CDR2 SYDVKM. CDR3 length equals 11 residues. The CDR3, as DNA: TGTGCCAGCAGTCCCCCGGGCGGCTACACCTTC. As protein: CASSPPGGYTF.